A selection of T cell receptor beta chains follows, all from one sample in a study of early T cells in non-severe SARS-CoV-2 infection. TCRdb reprocessed the 5' RACE reads with MiXCR, giving one entry per CDR3 protein. The sample lists about 61,000 distinct CDR3 sequences, under 14% seen once, with 1.5% to 2% in the top ten. The specimen sequenced was whole blood. Every receptor here comes from an adult who was a healthcare worker with PCR-confirmed SARS-CoV-2 infection or an uninfected control (not recorded which). The CDR3 runs from the conserved cysteine through the conserved F or W. The order of the fields is D gene, clone size, V gene, CDR3 length, J gene, CDR3 DNA, CDR3 protein. D genes are given only for firm matches. Expanded clones are given a class, and other clones once, few, many or no size at all.

NA	many	TRBV7-3	13	TRBJ2-2	TGTGCCAGCAGCCCGTCCGGGGGCGGGGAGCTGTTTTTT	CASSPSGGGELFF
NA	few	TRBV7-2	11	TRBJ1-2	TGTGCCAGCAGCATACAGGGTCAGGGCACCTTC	CASSIQGQGTF
TRBD1	many	TRBV6-6	14	TRBJ1-5	TGTGCCAGCAGTATCGGACAGGGGACTCAGCCCCAGCATTTT	CASSIGQGTQPQHF
NA	many	TRBV4-3	14	TRBJ1-2	TGCGCCAGCAGCCAAGATGTTGGAGGGTTGGCTTTCACCTTC	CASSQDVGGLAFTF
NA	many	TRBV9	12	TRBJ2-3	TGTGCCAGCAGCGTAGCCCTAGGGGAGCAGTATTTT	CASSVALGEQYF
TRBD2	few	TRBV9	15	TRBJ2-3	TGTGCCAGCAGCTATCGACTAGCGGGCACAGATACGCAGTATTTT	CASSYRLAGTDTQYF
NA	NA	TRBV6-2/TRBV6-3	13	TRBJ2-3	TGTGCCAGCACGAGGGGGGGGGCCGATACGCAGTATTTT	CASTRGGADTQYF
NA	many	TRBV20-1	13	TRBJ1-2	TGCAGCGCAACCGGGGGCGACAACTATGGCTACACCTTC	CSATGGDNYGYTF
TRBD1	many	TRBV10-2	13	TRBJ1-1	TGCGCCTCCAGCCAAGGGGGCGACACTGAAGCTTTCTTT	CASSQGGDTEAFF
TRBD1	NA	TRBV29-1	16	TRBJ2-7	TGCAGCGCCCGAGGGGGCCCCGGGACAGGAATCTACGAGCAGTACTTC	CSARGGPGTGIYEQYF
TRBD1	NA	TRBV11-2	15	TRBJ2-7	TGTGCCAGCAGCTTAGGAAACAGGGGTTACTACGAGCAGTACTTC	CASSLGNRGYYEQYF
TRBD2	NA	TRBV28	14	TRBJ2-7	TGTGCCAGCGGAGGGACTAGCGGGGGATACGAGCAGTACTTC	CASGGTSGGYEQYF
NA	many	TRBV20-1	13	TRBJ1-1	TGCAGTGCTAGTGATTCTGTCAACACTGAAGCTTTCTTT	CSASDSVNTEAFF
TRBD1	few	TRBV7-9	13	TRBJ1-5	TGTGCCAGCAGCGAGCGACAGGGCCAGCCCCAGCATTTT	CASSERQGQPQHF
NA	NA	TRBV29-1	12	TRBJ2-2	TGCAGCGTTGCGTTGGGGTCCGGGGAGCTGTTTTTT	CSVALGSGELFF
NA	many	TRBV27	14	TRBJ1-5	TGTGCCAGCAGTTTTTACGGGGAAGGACAGCCCCAGCATTTT	CASSFYGEGQPQHF
NA	NA	TRBV29-1	12	TRBJ2-5	TGCAGCACCAGGGGTTTCCAAGAGACCCAGTACTTC	CSTRGFQETQYF
TRBD2	many	TRBV6-6	16	TRBJ2-1	TGTGCCAGCAGTTACGTGACTAGCGGGGCCAACAATGAGCAGTTCTTC	CASSYVTSGANNEQFF
NA	many	TRBV20-1	13	TRBJ2-1	TGCAGTGCTGGGCGGACGGTTAACATTGAGCAGTTCTTC	CSAGRTVNIEQFF
TRBD1	many	TRBV20-1	15	TRBJ1-5	TGCAGTGCTAGGCCCTCCGGGACAGTAAATCAGCCCCAGCATTTT	CSARPSGTVNQPQHF
NA	NA	TRBV9	16	TRBJ1-3	TGTGCCAGCAGCTCCGCTGGTACTACAAGTGGAAACACCATATATTTT	CASSSAGTTSGNTIYF
TRBD1	NA	TRBV29-1	14	TRBJ2-5	TGCAGCGTTGCGGCCGGGACAGGGTGGGAGACCCAGTACTTC	CSVAAGTGWETQYF
NA	few	TRBV9	13	TRBJ2-7	TGTGCCAGCAGCACAAGCGGAGAGGAGGAGCAGTACTTC	CASSTSGEEEQYF
NA	many	TRBV28	18	TRBJ2-1	TGTGCCAGCAGTTTATGGCTCAGGACCACCCGTTCCTACAATGAGCAGTTCTTC	CASSLWLRTTRSYNEQFF
TRBD1	NA	TRBV7-6	15	TRBJ2-7	TGTGCCAGCAGCCTAAAAGGACAGGGGACCTACGAGCAGTACTTC	CASSLKGQGTYEQYF
TRBD1	many	TRBV7-9	16	TRBJ1-5	TGTGCCAGCAGCTCCCGGGACAGGGGGTTCAATCAGCCCCAGCATTTT	CASSSRDRGFNQPQHF
NA	few	TRBV7-2	16	TRBJ2-3	TGTGCCAGCAGCTTCCGGGCCCCAGCATTCACAGATACGCAGTATTTT	CASSFRAPAFTDTQYF
NA	many	TRBV18	13	TRBJ1-3	TGTGCCAGCTCCTTGGACAGTGGAAACACCATATATTTT	CASSLDSGNTIYF
TRBD1	NA	TRBV29-1	14	TRBJ2-4	TGCAGCGCCCTGGGACAGGGGACCAAAAACATTCAGTACTTC	CSALGQGTKNIQYF
NA	NA	TRBV6-6	15	TRBJ1-2	TGTGCCAGCAGCCTAGGGATACAGGGAAACTATGGCTACACCTTC	CASSLGIQGNYGYTF
TRBD1	few	TRBV29-1	14	TRBJ2-5	TGCAGCGTGGGACAGGGGGCGTGGGACGAGACCCAGTACTTC	CSVGQGAWDETQYF
NA	NA	TRBV6-4	13	TRBJ2-1	TGTGCCAGCAGTGACGGGGAATCCAATGAGCAGTTCTTC	CASSDGESNEQFF
NA	many	TRBV10-3	12	TRBJ2-3	TGTGCCATCAGTGACAGGGATTGGACGCAGTATTTT	CAISDRDWTQYF
NA	NA	TRBV28	12	TRBJ1-6	TGTGCCAGCAGGCCCGACATGACACCCCTCCACTTT	CASRPDMTPLHF
TRBD1	few	TRBV7-2	14	TRBJ1-4	TGTGCCAGCAGCCAGATTCGGGACAGCGAAAAACTGTTTTTT	CASSQIRDSEKLFF
NA	NA	TRBV9	15	TRBJ2-2	TGTGCCAGCAGCGTAGGGGGCGCGAACACCGGGGAGCTGTTTTTT	CASSVGGANTGELFF
NA	many	TRBV7-9	11	TRBJ1-1	TGTGCCAGCAGCCTCAATGATATAGCTTTCTTT	CASSLNDIAFF
NA	many	TRBV16	18	TRBJ2-3	TGTGCCAGCAGCCAAGTCGCCTTCGCAGGCCAACCCACAGATACGCAGTATTTT	CASSQVAFAGQPTDTQYF
NA	many	TRBV20-1	12	TRBJ1-2	TGCAGTGCTAGACCACAGGGATTTGGCTACACCTTC	CSARPQGFGYTF
TRBD1	many	TRBV7-2	17	TRBJ2-1	TGTGCCAGCGCGGTTCAACAGGGGAAGGGGTACTACAATGAGCAGTTCTTC	CASAVQQGKGYYNEQFF